The present entry profiles one T cell receptor beta chain with its context. Its matching antigen is unknown. The sample belongs to a study of cytomegalovirus exposure and HLA in healthy donors. Study results and caveats: Cytomegalovirus-associated TCR beta chains were listed, numbering under 200. Among the sequence variants, a highly shared cluster was likely an artifact of sequencing.

PCR employed 60 Vbeta and 13 Jbeta primers. The method was immunoSEQ multiplex PCR; TCRdb's version includes in-frame clones alone and lacks a portion of them. The sample has around 140,000 clones; nearly 80% are singletons. This CDR3 region has 15 residues. With 7 bases clipped from V and 1 base from J, the junction kept 8 bases outside the gene matches. Looked up from germline, CDR1 is MNHEY and CDR2 is SVGAGI. Sequencing input: PBMCs. This receptor was identified in a male donor in good health and CMV-seronegative. This chain joins TRBV6-5 and TRBJ2-7, with 9 bases fitting TRBD1. The CDR3 reads CASTPGQGWSYEQYF. As DNA, the CDR3 is TGTGCCAGCACCCCGGGACAGGGATGGTCCTACGAGCAGTACTTC.